One and the same sample provided the 19 T cell receptor beta chains below, sequenced in a study of cytomegalovirus exposure and HLA in healthy donors. Sequenced by immunoSEQ multiplex PCR; TCRdb stores in-frame clones only, minus some. The sample has roughly 200,000 clones; around 80% are singletons. Sequencing input: PBMCs. The receptor source for this set is a woman younger than 45 in good health and CMV-seronegative.

This chain links TRBV5-6 with TRBJ2-7; 7 bases line up with TRBD1. This CDR3 has 15 residues. Trimming took 4 bases from V and 2 from J; bases not matched to a gene: 9. Germline CDR1 is SGHDT and CDR2 is YYEEEE. The CDR3 reads CASSEGGHLAYEQYF. The CDR3 nucleotides read TGTGCCAGCAGCGAAGGGGGCCACCTTGCCTACGAGCAGTACTTC.

The CDR3 DNA is TGCGCCAGCAGTGCCGGGACAGGCAATTCACCCCTCCACTTT. Translated, it gives CASSAGTGNSPLHF. The V and J genes are TRBV10-2 and TRBJ1-6; 8 bases are a match to TRBD1. CDR3 length equals 14 residues. Germline trimming cut 4 bases from V and 7 bases from J; bases unmatched to any gene: 3. Germline loops: CDR1 WSHSY, CDR2 SAAADI.

This rearrangement joins TRBV28 to TRBJ2-7; the D gene is possibly TRBD1 (6 bases). Germline lookup yields CDR1 MDHEN and CDR2 SYDVKM. This CDR3 has 16 residues. Trimming took 3 bases from V and 1 from J, leaving 16 bases between them. This CDR3 reads CASSFLRTEASYEQYF. In DNA form, the CDR3 reads TGTGCCAGCAGTTTCCTGAGGACAGAAGCTTCCTACGAGCAGTACTTC.

The chain carries TRBV10-1 and TRBJ2-5; D is possibly TRBD2 (6 bases). Germline CDR1 reads WNHNN; CDR2 reads SYGVQD (reference sequence). The V and J ends lost 4 bases and 0 bases respectively, with 12 bases between them. The CDR3 has 15 amino acids. The CDR3 DNA sequence: TGCGCCAGCAGTGTCAGTCGGGGGTACCAAGAGACCCAGTACTTC. It yields the protein CASSVSRGYQETQYF.

The chain couples TRBV30 to TRBJ2-1; 7 bases are a match to TRBD1. V lost 2 bases, J lost 2 bases, and 9 bases stayed unmatched. CDR1 is GTSNPN and CDR2 is SVGIG in the germline V gene (reference sequence). CDR3 length: 16 residues. The CDR3: CAWSRPRDSAYNEQFF. The DNA of the CDR3 is TGTGCCTGGAGTAGACCCCGGGACAGCGCCTACAATGAGCAGTTCTTC.

J is TRBJ1-2 and V is TRBV6-1; possibly TRBD1 for D (5 bases). Germline CDR1 MNHNS, CDR2 SASEGT. V dropped 2 bases and J dropped 4 bases, with 11 bases sitting between them. The CDR3 contains 14 residues. The CDR3 region has the DNA TGTGCCAGCAGTGAAACGGGGGGGTTCTATGGCTACACCTTC. Its protein product is CASSETGGFYGYTF.

The gene calls are TRBV7-3 and TRBJ2-3; D might be TRBD1 (5 bases). Trimming shortened V by 1 base and J by 4 bases, and 15 bases separated the two germline ends. The CDR3 extends over 16 amino acids. Looked up from germline, CDR1 is SGHTA and CDR2 is FQGTGA. The CDR3 region is CASSLRGGVGADTQYF. The CDR3 DNA is TGTGCCAGCAGCTTAAGGGGCGGTGTAGGGGCAGATACGCAGTATTTT. Based on the CDR3 plus reference TRBV7-3 and TRBJ2-3, the full variable domain is GAGVSQTPSNKVTEKGKYVELRCDPISGHTALYWYRQSLGQGPEFLIYFQGTGAADDSGLPNDRFFAVRPEGSVSTLKIQRTERGDSAVYLCASSLRGGVGADTQYFGPGTRLTVL.

This clone came up once. The V gene is TRBV5-1, the J gene TRBJ1-3; 8 bases match TRBD1. The V gene's germline CDR1 is SGHRS and CDR2 YFSETQ. V was pared by 4 bases and J by 3 bases, with 9 bases of the junction left unmatched. The CDR3 covers 16 residues. CDR3 nucleotide sequence: TGCGCCAGCAGCCCAAGGACAGGGACCAATGGAAACACCATATATTTT. It specifies CASSPRTGTNGNTIYF.

This chain connects TRBV5-1 to TRBJ2-1; 7 nucleotides match TRBD1. V lost 0 bases, J lost 6 bases, and 12 bases stayed unmatched. This CDR3 region has 17 residues. CDR1 and CDR2 (germline): SGHRS, YFSETQ. This CDR3 reads CASSLGDREAESNEQFF. Written as DNA, the CDR3 is TGCGCCAGCAGCTTGGGTGACAGGGAAGCGGAGAGCAATGAGCAGTTCTTC.

This chain joins TRBV18 and TRBJ2-5; possibly TRBD2 for D (7 bases). CDR3 length equals 13 residues. Trimming cost V 7 bases and J 1 base, with 10 bases left between them. CDR1 and CDR2 (germline): KGHSH, LQKENI. DNA for the CDR3: TGTGCCAGCTGGAGGGGGGGCCAAGAGACCCAGTACTTC. Its translation is CASWRGGQETQYF.

The chain links TRBV6-1 to TRBJ2-7, with D maybe TRBD1 (6 bases). The CDR3 is 15 amino acids. V was cut by 7 bases and J by 3 bases, with 19 bases left in between. Germline-derived CDR1 and CDR2 are MNHNS and SASEGT. The CDR3 DNA is TGTGCCAGCACTATCCTTCAGGGGTCTCACTACGAGCAGTACTTC. This gives the protein CASTILQGSHYEQYF.

The chain employs TRBV7-7 and TRBJ2-3; 10 bases align to TRBD1. The CDR3 loop spans 15 amino acids. V lost 5 bases and J lost 2; bases outside the gene matches: 4. The V gene's germline CDR1 is SSHAT and CDR2 FNYEAQ (reference sequence). CDR3 residues: CASSRDRGNTDTQYF. CDR3 in DNA: TGTGCCAGCAGCCGGGACAGGGGAAACACAGATACGCAGTATTTT.

The rearrangement links TRBV2 to TRBJ1-5; tentatively, D is TRBD1 (5 bases). Trimming stripped 3 bases from V and 2 bases from J, with 8 bases between. Germline V gene sequence: CDR1 SNHLY, CDR2 FYNNEI. This CDR3 has 14 amino acids. CDR3 sequence: CASSDRVGNQPQHF. The CDR3 DNA reads as TGTGCCAGCAGTGACAGGGTCGGCAATCAGCCCCAGCATTTT. Complete variable domain (other parts from reference TRBV2 and TRBJ1-5): EPEVTQTPSHQVTQMGQEVILRCVPISNHLYFYWYRQILGQKVEFLVSFYNNEISEKSEIFDDQFSVERPDGSNFTLKIRSTKLEDSAMYFCASSDRVGNQPQHFGDGTRLSIL.

V gene TRBV11-2 combines with J gene TRBJ2-7; D is unresolved. The V gene's germline CDR1 is SGHAT and CDR2 FQNNGV. CDR3 length: 14 residues. Trimming removed 6 bases from V and 1 base from J, with 13 bases in between. DNA for the CDR3: TGTGCCAGCAGTCTGCAACAATCGTCCTACGAGCAGTACTTC. Protein product: CASSLQQSSYEQYF. Full variable domain (rest looked up from reference TRBV11-2 and TRBJ2-7): EAGVAQSPRYKIIEKRQSVAFWCNPISGHATLYWYQQILGQGPKLLIQFQNNGVVDDSQLPKDRFSAERLKGVDSTLKIQPAKLEDSAVYLCASSLQQSSYEQYFGPGTRLTVT.

This clone has just a few counts. The rearrangement uses TRBV29-1 and TRBJ1-6; D is undetermined. CDR1 is SQVTM and CDR2 is ANQGSEA in the germline V gene. The length of the CDR3 is 13 residues. V was trimmed by 7 bases and J by 7 bases, leaving 14 bases between them. The CDR3 DNA is TGCAGCGCTGCAGAGAACCTAAATTCACCCCTCCACTTT. The encoded protein is CSAAENLNSPLHF.

The chain employs TRBV28 and TRBJ1-4, with D perhaps TRBD1 (6 bases). CDR1 and CDR2 from the germline V gene are MDHEN and SYDVKM. With 8 bases removed from V and 2 bases from J, the gap between germline ends came to 15 bases. The CDR3 runs to 15 residues. Here the CDR3 DNA reads TGTGCCAGCCACGTAGGGGGGGCTACTAATGAAAAACTGTTTTTT. Amino acid sequence: CASHVGGATNEKLFF.

This clone appeared a few times. The rearrangement links TRBV6-5 to TRBJ2-7; D is unresolved. CDR1 and CDR2 from the germline V gene are MNHEY and SVGAGI. CDR3 length: 11 amino acids. Trimming shortened V by 7 bases and J by 0 bases, and 4 bases separated the two germline ends. The chain's CDR3 is CASTGSYEQYF. In DNA, the CDR3 is TGTGCCAGCACGGGCTCCTACGAGCAGTACTTC.

The gene calls are TRBV12-5 and TRBJ2-7; D is unclear. Germline CDR1 LGHNT, CDR2 FRNRAP. The CDR3 consists of 12 residues. Trimming removed 1 base from V and 2 bases from J, with 3 bases in between. The CDR3 DNA reads as TGTGCTAGTGGTTTGGGTACCTACGAGCAGTACTTC. It specifies CASGLGTYEQYF.

This clone came up a few times. The J gene is TRBJ2-3, the V gene TRBV7-3; possibly TRBD2 for D (5 bases). The CDR3 covers 14 residues. CDR1 is SGHTA and CDR2 is FQGTGA in the germline V gene. V lost 1 base, J lost 3 bases, and 8 bases lay in between. The CDR3 here is CASSLILATDTQYF. The CDR3 DNA is TGTGCCAGCAGCTTAATTCTAGCAACAGATACGCAGTATTTT.